A selection of T cell receptor beta chains follows, all from one sample in a study of neurological immune-mediated disorders. In TCRdb, the 5' RACE reads were re-called with MiXCR into one record per CDR3 protein. The sample holds tens of thousands of distinct CDR3 sequences, about 6% seen once. Sequencing used CD4+ T cells from blood. These receptors all come from a woman between 40 and 50 years old in good health. The CDR3 runs from the conserved cysteine through the conserved F or W. D genes are given only for firm matches. The size field is filled for only some rows; it gives once, few, many or a size class.

NA,TRBJ2-5,TRBV10-1,few,TGCGCCAGCAGTGAGGGGGGGGAGACCCAGTACTTC,CASSEGGETQYF
NA,TRBJ2-4,TRBV5-1,many,TGCGCCAGCAGCTCCTCAGGGTCGGCCAAAAACATTCAGTACTTC,CASSSSGSAKNIQYF
NA,TRBJ2-7,TRBV3-1,many,TGTGCCAGCAGCCAAGATTTCTCTGGGGAGCGAGAGCAGTACTTC,CASSQDFSGEREQYF
NA,TRBJ2-1,TRBV7-8,many,TGTGCCAGCAGCTTAGTCAGGCTAGATTCCAATGAGCAGTTCTTC,CASSLVRLDSNEQFF
NA,TRBJ2-3,TRBV7-2,many,TGTGCCAGCAGCTTACGCCAGTTTAGCACAGATACGCAGTATTTT,CASSLRQFSTDTQYF
NA,TRBJ2-5,TRBV2,NA,TGTGCCAGCAGTGCCCTTGAGTGGGGCCAGTACTTC,CASSALEWGQYF
NA,TRBJ2-5,TRBV29-1,many,TGCACCTTCTCTAATGGGCGATCGACTGCGGAGACCCAGTACTTC,CTFSNGRSTAETQYF
NA,TRBJ2-7,TRBV20-1,many,TGCAGTGCTCCAAGGGGGGGAGGCCTACGGGACCTCGAGCAGTACTTC,CSAPRGGGLRDLEQYF
NA,TRBJ2-7,TRBV11-2,many,TGTGCCAGCAGCTTAGGAAATAGCGAGCAGTACTTC,CASSLGNSEQYF
NA,TRBJ2-7,TRBV9,many,TGTGCCAGCAGCGCCCAGGGGGGGGGCTCCTACGAGCAGTACTTC,CASSAQGGGSYEQYF
TRBD2,TRBJ2-1,TRBV20-1,many,TGCAGTGTCCCCCGGGAGGGCCTAGGTGAGCAGTTCTTC,CSVPREGLGEQFF
NA,TRBJ2-5,TRBV29-1,many,TGCAGCGTTGTTGGCAGGGGAGAGACCCAGTACTTC,CSVVGRGETQYF
TRBD2,TRBJ2-5,TRBV29-1,many,TGCAGCGCTGCAGCGGGAGCTGTAGAGACCCAGTACTTC,CSAAAGAVETQYF
TRBD1,TRBJ1-2,TRBV18,NA,TGTGCCAGCTCACCCCTCGACAGGGGGAACTATGGCTACACCTTC,CASSPLDRGNYGYTF
TRBD2,TRBJ2-3,TRBV5-1,medium-sized,TGCGCCAGCAGCCCAGGACTAGCGGGAGGCCTCACAGATACGCAGTATTTT,CASSPGLAGGLTDTQYF